The clone carrying this TCR beta chain has just one count. This record comes from a study of blood T cell repertoires in COVID-19. At the level of the study: From the United States, Italy and Spain came samples of acute and convalescent COVID-19.

Seattle-derived patients entered the study during active infection and were followed longitudinally. Sequencing used immunoSEQ multiplex PCR; TCRdb keeps in-frame clones, though not all of them. This table holds about 100,000 clones, about 85% found once. The sample comprised peripheral blood. This receptor was identified in a woman aged 45-65 years with COVID-19, enrolled during active disease.

The DNA for the CDR3 is TGTGCCAGCAGGGCGGGGAGCCAGACGTTATATGGCTACACCTTC. Its protein is CASRAGSQTLYGYTF. J is TRBJ1-2 and V is TRBV25-1; D remains ambiguous. Trimming pared 6 bases from V and 5 bases from J, leaving 19 bases between. This CDR3 is built from 15 residues. Germline V gene data show CDR1 as MGHDK and CDR2 as SYGVNS.